The 11 T cell receptor beta chains in this list originate from one sample, sequenced in a study of blood T cells in healthy people across ages. Using a J-beta primer mix together with a sample-barcoded 5' primer, a second PCR was run for about 7 to 12 cycles. TCRdb processed the 5' RACE reads anew with MiXCR; each CDR3 protein has one entry. The sample lists approximately 1.5 million distinct CDR3 sequences; approximately 32% were seen once. The sequenced sample was blood. The receptors originated from a woman between 25 and 40 years old in good health.

V gene TRBV20-1 combines with J gene TRBJ1-2, with 8 bases aligning to TRBD1. The germline CDR1 and CDR2 sequences are DFQATT and SNEGSKA (reference sequence). With V trimmed by 8 bases and J by 8 bases, 10 bases remained unmatched. This CDR3 region has 12 residues. CDR3 DNA sequence: TGCAGTCCTTCCCAGGGGGCGCTCGGCTACACCTTC. It translates to CSPSQGALGYTF.

The sample holds many counts of this clonotype. The gene calls are TRBV6-2 or TRBV6-3 and TRBJ2-7; D not resolved. The V gene lost 5 bases and the J gene lost 0 bases, with 8 bases spanning the gap. This CDR3 spans 13 amino acids. Per the germline V gene, CDR1 is MNHEY and CDR2 is SVGEGT. CDR3 nucleotides: TGTGCCAGCAGTCAGAGTCACTCCTACGAGCAGTACTTC. This codes for CASSQSHSYEQYF.

This clonotype was found a few times. The V gene is TRBV7-8, the J gene TRBJ2-1, with 7 bases that match TRBD1. J gave up 3 bases and V 5 bases, and 10 bases lay outside the gene matches. CDR3 length: 16 amino acids. From germline, CDR1 is SGHVS and CDR2 FQNEAQ. The CDR3 coding sequence is TGTGCCAGCAGCCTAGTAGGGGGCACCTTCTACAATGAGCAGTTCTTC. Amino acid sequence: CASSLVGGTFYNEQFF. Full variable domain (remainder filled in from reference TRBV7-8 and TRBJ2-1): GAGVSQSPRYKVAKRGQDVALRCDPISGHVSLFWYQQALGQGPEFLTYFQNEAQLDKSGLPSDRFFAERPEGSVSTLKIQRTQQEDSAVYLCASSLVGGTFYNEQFFGPGTRLTVL.

V and J are TRBV6-4 and TRBJ2-1; TRBD1 matches at 7 bases. CDR3 size: 15 residues. Germline trimming cut 5 bases from V and 4 bases from J; bases unmatched to any gene: 8. Germline assignment: CDR1 MRHNA and CDR2 SNTAGT. The CDR3 coding sequence is TGTGCCAGCAGTCGGGACAGAAAGGGATACAATGAGCAGTTCTTC. Its translation: CASSRDRKGYNEQFF.

The CDR3 DNA is TGTGCCAGCTCACCGCGCTCGGGGGTTTCCTACGAGCAGTACTTC. Its protein is CASSPRSGVSYEQYF. The chain couples TRBV18 to TRBJ2-7, with D possibly TRBD2 on 6 matching bases. The germline V gene has CDR1 KGHSH and CDR2 LQKENI. V lost 3 bases to trimming and J lost 1 base, with 13 bases between them. The CDR3 is 15 amino acids.

V and J are TRBV29-1 and TRBJ1-2; 8 bases are a match to TRBD1. This CDR3 contains 13 residues. CDR1 is SQVTM and CDR2 is ANQGSEA in the germline V gene. Trimming removed 6 bases from V and 7 bases from J; junction bases left unmatched: 10. CDR3 sequence (DNA): TGCAGCGTATCCGAGACAGGGGATTTTGGCTACACCTTC. Translated: CSVSETGDFGYTF.

The J gene is TRBJ1-2, the V gene TRBV13; possibly TRBD1 for D (6 bases). Deletions cut 0 bases from V and 4 bases from J, with 24 bases between. This CDR3 is 19 amino acids long. Germline assignment: CDR1 PRHDT and CDR2 FYEKMQ (reference sequence). The CDR3 DNA reads TGTGCCAGCAGCTTAGGCGGACAGATGGGGGTCGAATTGATCTATGGCTACACCTTC. Translation gives CASSLGGQMGVELIYGYTF. The whole variable domain, remainder taken from reference TRBV13 and TRBJ1-2, is AAGVIQSPRHLIKEKRETATLKCYPIPRHDTVYWYQQGPGQDPQFLISFYEKMQSDKGSIPDRFSAQQFSDYHSELNMSSLELGDSALYFCASSLGGQMGVELIYGYTFGSGTRLTVV.

This clonotype was counted between two and nine times. This chain links TRBV29-1 with TRBJ2-2, with D unresolved. CDR1 and CDR2 (germline): SQVTM, ANQGSEA. The CDR3 contains 13 residues. The V and J ends lost 3 bases and 4 bases respectively, with 9 bases between them. In nucleotides, the CDR3 is TGCAGCGTTGATTCCGTTGGCACCGGGGAGCTGTTTTTT. This translates into CSVDSVGTGELFF.

This clonotype was observed a handful of times. The chain links TRBV5-1 to TRBJ2-7; 8 nucleotides match TRBD1. In germline, CDR1 is SGHRS, CDR2 YFSETQ. Trimming removed 4 bases from V and 4 bases from J; junction bases left unmatched: 13. There are 16 residues in the CDR3. The CDR3 bases are TGCGCCAGCAGCCTATACAGGGGGACGGCCGTTTACGAGCAGTACTTC. As protein: CASSLYRGTAVYEQYF. Supplemented by reference TRBV5-1 and TRBJ2-7, the full variable domain reads KAGVTQTPRYLIKTRGQQVTLSCSPISGHRSVSWYQQTPGQGLQFLFEYFSETQRNKGNFPGRFSGRQFSNSRSEMNVSTLELGDSALYLCASSLYRGTAVYEQYFGPGTRLTVT.

The V and J genes are TRBV4-1 and TRBJ2-5; 13 bases map to TRBD2. J gave up 4 bases and V 1 base, and 6 bases lay outside the gene matches. Germline CDR1 MGHRA, CDR2 YSYEKL. The CDR3 runs 17 residues. The CDR3 DNA follows: TGCGCCAGCAGCCAAGGGGGACTAGCGGGGTGGCGAGAGACCCAGTACTTC. Amino acids: CASSQGGLAGWRETQYF.

The V call is TRBV5-1, the J call TRBJ1-4, with D hard to call. The CDR3 is 15 residues long. Germline CDR1 is SGHRS and CDR2 is YFSETQ. Trimming shortened V by 4 bases and J by 1 base, and 11 bases separated the two germline ends. This CDR3 reads CASSPGGITNEKLFF. CDR3 DNA sequence: TGCGCCAGCAGCCCGGGAGGGATAACTAATGAAAAACTGTTTTTT.